The 3 T cell receptor beta chains given below trace back to one sample, sequenced in a study of a mutant IDH1 vaccine in newly diagnosed glioma. As to time point: week 11, during vaccination. The investigators gave 300 ug of mutant IDH1 20-mer peptide in each vaccine dose, together with topical imiquimod. TCRdb's table, derived via immunoSEQ multiplex PCR, lists solely in-frame clones and lacks some. Counted here are around 30,000 clones, around 90% occurring once; the ten biggest clones make up under 25%. Their antigens remain unidentified. The sample consisted of PBMCs, taken from a glioma patient whose treatment included an IDH1 peptide vaccine. The receptors shown here come from a young man with glioma.

The rearrangement joins TRBV4-1 to TRBJ2-1; D is unresolved. CDR3 length: 13 residues. The germline V gene has CDR1 MGHRA and CDR2 YSYEKL. The V end lost 4 bases, the J end lost 5 bases, and 9 bases lay between the germline ends. The CDR3 bases are TGCGCCAGCAGCCCCCGGATCGACAATGAGCAGTTCTTC. Translation gives CASSPRIDNEQFF.

The genes are TRBV9 and TRBJ2-5, with TRBD2 matching over 7 bases. The CDR3 loop spans 14 amino acids. With 0 bases clipped from V and 5 bases from J, the junction kept 4 bases outside the gene matches. In germline, CDR1 is SGDLS, CDR2 YYNGEE. This CDR3 reads CASSVDLGGETQYF. Here the CDR3 DNA reads TGTGCCAGCAGCGTAGATCTGGGAGGGGAGACCCAGTACTTC.

The chain carries TRBV28 and TRBJ2-3, with 8 bases fitting TRBD2. CDR1 is MDHEN, CDR2 SYDVKM, per germline. The J segment lost 2 bases and the V segment lost 7 bases, leaving 17 bases of the junction unmatched. The CDR3 spans 18 residues. This CDR3 reads CASTLEAEAGAPTDTQYF. Here the CDR3 DNA reads TGTGCCAGCACCTTAGAGGCTGAAGCGGGAGCCCCCACAGATACGCAGTATTTT.